One and the same sample provided the 3 T cell receptor beta chains below, sequenced in a study of tumor-infiltrating lymphocytes in primary liver carcinoma. Joint extraction of RNA and DNA used 20-30 mg of bulk tissue that was unsorted. With around 520 ng total RNA as template and a constant-region primer, TCR beta cDNA was made. ARM-PCR, slightly modified, supplied the TCR beta libraries through three nested multiplex PCR rounds. The study ran its first two PCR rounds for approximately 11 cycles each, using TRBV1-TRBV30 forward primers and a C-beta reverse primer. TCRdb itself ran the multiplex PCR reads through MiXCR, one entry per CDR3 protein. Of approximately 53,000 distinct CDR3 sequences listed, around 77% were seen once; the top ten hold approximately 25%. The source material was liver tumor tissue from sampling region 5. Subset: tumor region T5, tumor centre. The receptors were gathered from a middle-aged man with primary liver carcinoma and hepatitis B virus infection.

The chain employs TRBV29-1 and TRBJ2-5; 12 bases map to TRBD2. Germline trimming cut 7 bases from V and 4 bases from J; bases unmatched to any gene: 10. Per germline, CDR1 SQVTM and CDR2 ANQGSEA. The CDR3 runs 15 residues. The CDR3 region is CSAQTSGSWGETQYF. The CDR3 coding sequence is TGCAGCGCTCAGACTAGCGGGAGTTGGGGAGAGACCCAGTACTTC.

Concerning this clonotype: A read error may produce the germline difference seen at one junction end. The chain couples TRBV11-1 to TRBJ2-3, with D perhaps matching TRBD1 or TRBD2 (5 bases each). Looked up from germline, CDR1 is SGHAT and CDR2 is FQDESV (reference sequence). The CDR3 totals 19 residues. CDR3 in amino acids: CTSSSGGSSVGASRDTQYF. The CDR3 DNA reads as TGTACCAGCAGCTCTGGGGGAAGCTCTGTTGGAGCCAGCAGAGATACGCAGTATTTT.

With respect to this clonotype: One end of the junction fails to match germline, which may point to a read error. The chain joins TRBV29-1 to TRBJ2-5; TRBD1 might be the D (6 bases). The CDR3 runs to 15 residues. Germline V gene data show CDR1 as SQVTM and CDR2 as ANQGSEA. The CDR3 loop reads CIVEDTTGRSETQYF. DNA for the CDR3: TGCATCGTTGAAGACACGACAGGTAGGTCGGAGACCCAGTACTTC. The full variable domain, with the rest looked up from reference TRBV29-1 and TRBJ2-5, is SAVISQKPSRDICQRGTSLTIQCQVDSQVTMMFWYRQQPGQSLTLIATANQGSEATYESGFVIDKFPISRPNLTFSTLTVSNMSPEDSSIYLCIVEDTTGRSETQYFGPGTRLLVL.